Below are 32 T cell receptor beta chains sequenced from a single sample in a study of beta chain features in type 1 diabetes. Antigens for these TCRs are unknown. Study conclusions and caveats: When Type 1 diabetes patients were examined, their TCRB CDR3s proved moderately but significantly shorter in all four CD4+ subsets.

Investigators reverse transcribed all isolated RNA, so they sequenced expressed TCRB transcripts. Profiling relied on immunoSEQ multiplex PCR, and the TCRdb table lists in-frame clones only, not all of them. The sample lists 600,000 or so clones; over 11% were seen once. Sequenced sample: naive CD4+ T cells from blood. The receptor set was obtained from a man younger than 30 with type 1 diabetes.

This clone turned up a few times. The gene calls are TRBV9 and TRBJ1-1, with D unresolved. Looked up from germline, CDR1 is SGDLS and CDR2 is YYNGEE. V was clipped by 0 bases and J by 4 bases, with 13 bases between them. CDR3 length equals 15 residues. The CDR3 nucleotides are TGTGCCAGCAGCGTAGCTGTAGAGGGTTTCACTGAAGCTTTCTTT. This encodes CASSVAVEGFTEAFF. The full variable domain, with the rest looked up from reference TRBV9 and TRBJ1-1, is DSGVTQTPKHLITATGQRVTLRCSPRSGDLSVYWYQQSLDQGLQFLIQYYNGEERAKGNILERFSAQQFPDLHSELNLSSLELGDSALYFCASSVAVEGFTEAFFGQGTRLTVV.

The rearrangement joins TRBV5-6 to TRBJ2-7, with 7 bases lining up with TRBD1. J lost 3 bases, V lost 6 bases, and 15 bases had no gene match. CDR3 length: 16 amino acids. Germline assignment: CDR1 SGHDT and CDR2 YYEEEE. The CDR3 region is CASTTRRGGDIYEQYF. The CDR3 region has the DNA TGTGCCAGCACTACTCGTAGAGGGGGCGATATCTACGAGCAGTACTTC.

V and J are TRBV9 and TRBJ2-3; 11 nucleotides align to TRBD2. The V and J ends lost 0 bases and 4 bases, in that order; junction bases with no gene match: 7. This CDR3 contains 17 residues. Germline CDR1 SGDLS, CDR2 YYNGEE. The DNA of the CDR3 is TGTGCCAGCAGCGTAGAACTAGCGGGAGCAGGTGCAGATACGCAGTATTTT. Its translation: CASSVELAGAGADTQYF. Drawing the rest from reference TRBV9 and TRBJ2-3, the complete variable domain is DSGVTQTPKHLITATGQRVTLRCSPRSGDLSVYWYQQSLDQGLQFLIQYYNGEERAKGNILERFSAQQFPDLHSELNLSSLELGDSALYFCASSVELAGAGADTQYFGPGTRLTVL.

The J gene is TRBJ2-7, the V gene TRBV29-1; weak D call: TRBD1 (6 bases). Between the trimmed V and J ends, which lost 3 bases and 5 bases, there was a span of 11 bases. This CDR3 spans 12 amino acids. In germline, CDR1 is SQVTM, CDR2 ANQGSEA. DNA of the CDR3: TGCAGCGTTGAGGGGGCTGACGACGAGCAGTACTTC. Its translation is CSVEGADDEQYF.

This clone was observed a few times. This may be a read error: a much more frequent sequence differs by one nucleotide. Other DNA sequences in the sample encode the same CDR3. V and J are TRBV28 and TRBJ2-7; unclear D gene. CDR3 length equals 11 residues. Trimming removed 6 bases at V and 0 bases at J, with 3 bases between. Germline CDR1 MDHEN, CDR2 SYDVKM. This CDR3 reads CASSRSYEQYF. CDR3 in DNA: TGTGCCAGCAGCCGCTCCTACGAGCAGTACTTC.

This clone was recorded a few times. J is TRBJ1-3 and V is TRBV29-1; no firm D call. V lost 4 bases, J lost 0 bases, and 10 bases lay in between. Germline CDR1 is SQVTM and CDR2 is ANQGSEA. The CDR3 length is 14 residues. Here the CDR3 DNA reads TGCAGCGTTGTTGGCAGCGGCTCTGGAAACACCATATATTTT. This sequence encodes CSVVGSGSGNTIYF.

The chain links TRBV5-1 to TRBJ1-2, with D hard to call. The CDR3 loop spans 15 amino acids. The V gene lost 0 bases and the J gene lost 5 bases, with 14 bases spanning the gap. Germline values: CDR1 SGHRS, CDR2 YFSETQ. The DNA of the CDR3 is TGCGCCAGCAGCTTGGAAGCGGCAGCCCAATATGGCTACACCTTC. Protein: CASSLEAAAQYGYTF.

This sequence joins TRBV20-1 and TRBJ1-1; D not certain. CDR3 length equals 11 residues. Germline CDR1 DFQATT, CDR2 SNEGSKA (reference sequence). V lost 5 bases to trimming and J lost 6 bases, with 10 bases between them. The DNA for the CDR3 is TGCAGTGCTCGTCCGACGGCTGAAGCTTTCTTT. This codes for CSARPTAEAFF.

This clone was seen a few times. This chain links TRBV6-5 with TRBJ2-1; 7 bases fit TRBD2. The junction had 5 bases not matched to a gene; V was cut back by 3 bases and J by 6 bases. CDR3 length: 14 amino acids. Germline values: CDR1 MNHEY, CDR2 SVGAGI. The DNA of the CDR3 is TGTGCCAGCAGTTATTCCGGGAGGTCCAATGAGCAGTTCTTC. This gives the protein CASSYSGRSNEQFF.

The V and J genes are TRBV13 and TRBJ2-3; 7 positions match TRBD1. The CDR3 is made up of 16 amino acids. V lost 5 bases and J lost 1; bases outside the gene matches: 9. Germline CDR1 and CDR2: PRHDT and FYEKMQ (reference sequence). The CDR3 is CASSRDSRYRTDTQYF. The CDR3 bases are TGTGCCAGCAGCCGGGACAGCCGATACCGCACAGATACGCAGTATTTT.

This clone was observed a single time. This chain uses TRBV2 with TRBJ1-5; D is unresolved. V shed 8 bases and J shed 1 base, with 6 bases lying between them. The CDR3 extends over 12 amino acids. Looked up from germline, CDR1 is SNHLY and CDR2 is FYNNEI. CDR3 in amino acids: CASGQSNQPQHF. The CDR3, as DNA: TGTGCCAGCGGTCAGAGCAATCAGCCCCAGCATTTT.

In this sample, this clone turned up a few times. V gene TRBV9 combines with J gene TRBJ1-6, with D hard to call. Trimming took 9 bases from V and 5 from J, leaving 12 bases between them. The germline V gene has CDR1 SGDLS and CDR2 YYNGEE. CDR3 size: 13 residues. In nucleotides, the CDR3 is TGTGCCACCTCCGAGTCCAATAATTCACCCCTCCACTTT. The encoded protein is CATSESNNSPLHF.

This clone was seen a handful of times. V usage is TRBV5-8 and J usage is TRBJ2-5; 10 bases line up with TRBD1. The CDR3 is made up of 15 amino acids. Germline V gives CDR1 SGHTS, CDR2 YDEGEE. The V and J ends lost 4 bases and 4 bases, in that order; junction bases with no gene match: 7. The CDR3 nucleotides read TGTGCCAGCAGCCCCAGAGGACAGGGGGTAGAGACCCAGTACTTC. It encodes CASSPRGQGVETQYF.

This sequence joins TRBV2 and TRBJ2-7; 7 nucleotides agree with TRBD2. Germline loops: CDR1 SNHLY, CDR2 FYNNEI. V shed 5 bases and J 0 bases; nucleotides not matched to a gene: 7. This CDR3 has 15 residues. CDR3 nucleotides: TGTGCCAGCAGTTTGACTAGCACCTACTCCTACGAGCAGTACTTC. Residues: CASSLTSTYSYEQYF.

This clone was seen a few times. The chain uses TRBV19 and TRBJ2-1; 9 bases agree with TRBD1. CDR1 is LNHDA, CDR2 SQIVND, per germline (reference sequence). Losses at the gene ends were 4 bases for V and 4 bases for J; bases not matched to a gene: 5. There are 15 residues in the CDR3. The CDR3 nucleotides read TGTGCCAGTAGTACGTGGACAGGGGCGTACAATGAGCAGTTCTTC. This gives the protein CASSTWTGAYNEQFF.

About this clone: The identical CDR3 is also encoded by other nucleotide sequences in the sample. The chain employs TRBV7-9 and TRBJ2-3; D is unclear. The germline CDR1 and CDR2 sequences are SEHNR and FQNEAQ (reference sequence). Trimming cost V 3 bases and J 1 base, with 5 bases left between them. The CDR3 loop spans 13 amino acids. The chain's CDR3 is CASSFPGTDTQYF. The CDR3 DNA is TGTGCCAGCAGCTTCCCGGGCACAGATACGCAGTATTTT.

The V gene is TRBV30, the J gene TRBJ2-4, with D hard to call. The CDR3 is made up of 15 amino acids. Per germline, CDR1 GTSNPN and CDR2 SVGIG (reference sequence). Between the trimmed V and J ends, which lost 5 bases and 0 bases, there was a span of 14 bases. The CDR3 bases are TGTGCCTGGTCTGGTGAATTTCGAGCCAAAAACATTCAGTACTTC. Residues: CAWSGEFRAKNIQYF. Full variable domain (rest looked up from reference TRBV30 and TRBJ2-4): SQTIHQWPATLVQPVGSPLSLECTVEGTSNPNLYWYRQAAGRGLQLLFYSVGIGQISSEVPQNLSASRPQDRQFILSSKKLLLSDSGFYLCAWSGEFRAKNIQYFGAGTRLSVL.

This clone was picked up a small number of times. The chain couples TRBV5-1 to TRBJ2-2; D is perhaps TRBD2 (5 bases). V was clipped by 1 base and J by 1 base, with 11 bases between them. The CDR3 is 16 amino acids. Germline values: CDR1 SGHRS, CDR2 YFSETQ. The DNA of the CDR3 is TGCGCCAGCAGCTTGAGGTACGGGAAGAACACCGGGGAGCTGTTTTTT. Translating gives CASSLRYGKNTGELFF. Combining the CDR3 with reference TRBV5-1 and TRBJ2-2 gives the whole variable domain KAGVTQTPRYLIKTRGQQVTLSCSPISGHRSVSWYQQTPGQGLQFLFEYFSETQRNKGNFPGRFSGRQFSNSRSEMNVSTLELGDSALYLCASSLRYGKNTGELFFGEGSRLTVL.

The chain combines TRBV11-1 with TRBJ2-3; no firm D call. Germline values: CDR1 SGHAT, CDR2 FQDESV (reference sequence). Trimming removed 5 bases from V and 2 bases from J, with 14 bases in between. This CDR3 has 15 amino acids. CDR3 residues: CASSRVKRPTDTQYF. CDR3 coding DNA: TGTGCCAGCAGCCGCGTGAAACGTCCCACAGATACGCAGTATTTT.

In this sample, this clone turned up a few times. The chain carries TRBV5-4 and TRBJ2-3; D might be TRBD2 (6 bases). V lost 5 bases and J lost 3, with 13 bases in between. Germline-derived CDR1 and CDR2 are SGHNT and YYREEE (reference sequence). This CDR3 comprises 14 residues. Here the CDR3 DNA reads TGTGCCAGCAGAGCTTGGAGCGGGACAGATACGCAGTATTTT. As protein: CASRAWSGTDTQYF.

The V gene is TRBV4-2, the J gene TRBJ2-7; 8 nucleotides match TRBD1. There are 15 residues in the CDR3. Germline loops: CDR1 LGHNA, CDR2 YNFKEQ. With V trimmed by 4 bases and J by 0 bases, 5 bases remained unmatched. The CDR3 region is CASSLPGQDSYEQYF. CDR3 DNA: TGTGCCAGCAGCCTACCGGGACAGGACTCCTACGAGCAGTACTTC.

The rearrangement joins TRBV2 to TRBJ2-4; 9 bases match TRBD2. V trimming: 8 bases; J trimming: 4 bases; junction bases outside the gene matches: 9. This CDR3 contains 15 residues. Germline assignment: CDR1 SNHLY and CDR2 FYNNEI. The CDR3 loop is CASGASGAAKNIQYF. CDR3 nucleotides: TGTGCCAGCGGAGCTAGCGGGGCAGCTAAAAACATTCAGTACTTC.

The chain couples TRBV4-1 to TRBJ1-2; D gene ambiguous. Germline loops: CDR1 MGHRA, CDR2 YSYEKL. The V and J ends lost 0 bases and 4 bases respectively, with 18 bases between them. The CDR3 contains 17 residues. The CDR3 nucleotides read TGCGCCAGCAGCCAAGAATTGAGGTCGAGGGTTCGCTATGGCTACACCTTC. Translated: CASSQELRSRVRYGYTF.

V and J are TRBV7-9 and TRBJ2-1; 7 nucleotides align to TRBD2. The CDR3 totals 14 residues. The ends lost 1 base at V and 12 bases at J; junction bases unmatched: 9. Germline CDR1 is SEHNR and CDR2 is FQNEAQ (reference sequence). The CDR3 spells CASSLGTGRTGQFF. In DNA form, the CDR3 reads TGTGCCAGCAGCTTAGGGACCGGGAGGACCGGGCAGTTCTTC.

This clone was observed a few times. This chain uses TRBV11-2 with TRBJ2-1; 7 bases line up with TRBD2. V gave up 5 bases and J gave up 2 bases; unmatched junction bases: 6. This CDR3 is built from 15 residues. Germline CDR1 and CDR2: SGHAT and FQNNGV. CDR3 bases: TGTGCCAGCAGCCGTTTGGGAGGGACCTACAATGAGCAGTTCTTC. It specifies CASSRLGGTYNEQFF. Variable domain in full (rest from reference TRBV11-2 and TRBJ2-1): EAGVAQSPRYKIIEKRQSVAFWCNPISGHATLYWYQQILGQGPKLLIQFQNNGVVDDSQLPKDRFSAERLKGVDSTLKIQPAKLEDSAVYLCASSRLGGTYNEQFFGPGTRLTVL.

This clone was picked up a small number of times. The gene calls are TRBV21-1 and TRBJ2-7; the D call in the table, TRBD2, was not verified against the DNA. TRBV21-1 is flagged as a pseudogene. The length of the CDR3 is 18 residues. CDR3 DNA sequence: TGTGCCAGCAGCAAAAAGATGAGCGAGGAGACTTTACCCTACGAGCAGTACTTC. It encodes CASSKKMSEETLPYEQYF.

This clone was seen more than once but under ten times. V usage is TRBV7-9 and J usage is TRBJ2-1; D gene unclear. Germline V lookup: CDR1 SEHNR, CDR2 FQNEAQ (reference sequence). This CDR3 comprises 16 residues. V was clipped by 5 bases and J by 0 bases, with 14 bases between them. CDR3 in DNA: TGTGCCAGCAGCCCCTCTCGGCTTAGCTCCTACAATGAGCAGTTCTTC. Encoded protein: CASSPSRLSSYNEQFF.

This clone was picked up a small number of times. The chain has TRBV5-1 and TRBJ2-4; TRBD1 matches 7 bases. In germline, CDR1 is SGHRS, CDR2 YFSETQ. The V and J ends lost 5 bases and 3 bases, in that order; junction bases with no gene match: 5. This CDR3 comprises 14 residues. The CDR3 protein is CASSFGDSKNIQYF. CDR3 nucleotides: TGCGCCAGCAGTTTCGGGGACAGCAAAAACATTCAGTACTTC.

The table lists this clone with a few counts. This chain links TRBV30 with TRBJ1-3; D gene ambiguous. V was trimmed by 5 bases and J by 0 bases, leaving 11 bases between them. CDR1 is GTSNPN and CDR2 is SVGIG in the germline V gene (reference sequence). The CDR3 is 14 residues long. Here the CDR3 reads CAWLFLDSGNTIYF. The CDR3 nucleotides read TGTGCCTGGCTGTTCCTGGACTCTGGAAACACCATATATTTT. Full variable domain (rest looked up from reference TRBV30 and TRBJ1-3): SQTIHQWPATLVQPVGSPLSLECTVEGTSNPNLYWYRQAAGRGLQLLFYSVGIGQISSEVPQNLSASRPQDRQFILSSKKLLLSDSGFYLCAWLFLDSGNTIYFGEGSWLTVV.

The chain has TRBV9 and TRBJ2-3, with 8 bases matching TRBD2. The CDR3 extends over 17 amino acids. Per germline, CDR1 SGDLS and CDR2 YYNGEE. V lost 3 bases, J lost 11 bases, and 20 bases stayed unmatched. The CDR3, as DNA: TGTGCCAGCAGCGCGGGGGTAGCGGGGCCCCTTACCGAGGGGCAGTATTTT. Its translation is CASSAGVAGPLTEGQYF.

This rearrangement joins TRBV30 to TRBJ2-7, with TRBD1 matching 7 bases. J was trimmed by 2 bases and V by 5 bases; bases with no gene match: 3. There are 12 residues in the CDR3. In germline, CDR1 is GTSNPN, CDR2 SVGIG (reference sequence). This CDR3 is CAWGTETYEQYF. Here the CDR3 DNA reads TGTGCCTGGGGGACAGAGACCTACGAGCAGTACTTC.

Points on this clone: Within the sample, other DNA sequences also encode this same CDR3. The rearrangement links TRBV28 to TRBJ2-7, with 9 bases lining up with TRBD1. Germline values: CDR1 MDHEN, CDR2 SYDVKM. With 6 bases clipped from V and 1 base from J, the junction kept 7 bases outside the gene matches. The CDR3 is made up of 15 amino acids. The DNA for the CDR3 is TGTGCCAGCAGCCTCGCGGGGACAGGGTCCTACGAGCAGTACTTC. It yields the protein CASSLAGTGSYEQYF.